This T cell receptor (beta chain) was sequenced for a study of post-analysis software for immune sequencing data. In the study overall: Clinical courses comprised relapsing-remitting, secondary progressive and progressive-relapsing multiple sclerosis.

Unique molecular identifiers featured in each of the TCR beta cDNA libraries. There were roughly 0.95 to 10 million T cells, and about half a million cDNA molecules came from them. TCRdb re-derived calls from the PCR reads in MiXCR, one entry per CDR3 protein. Of about 380,000 distinct CDR3 sequences in the sample, less than 40% were seen once. Study-level findings and limits: A significant reduction in normalized Chao1 diversity was observed in multiple sclerosis patients versus controls. Samples prepared in the same batch strongly co-clustered by F measure.

Remarks on this clonotype: No antigen is known for it.

The sequenced sample was blood. The TCR sequence derives from a girl under 18 with multiple sclerosis.

CDR3 coding DNA: TGTGCCAGCACCGTTGGCGGGGGAAGCTCCTACAATGAGCAGTTCTTC. Its protein product is CASTVGGGSSYNEQFF. The chain couples TRBV5-6 to TRBJ2-1; TRBD2 aligns across 7 bases. The V gene end was trimmed by 6 bases and the J gene end by 0 bases; junction bases not matched to a gene: 9. The CDR3 totals 16 residues. Germline V gene sequence: CDR1 SGHDT, CDR2 YYEEEE.